Each of the 10 T cell receptor beta chains below was sequenced from the same sample in a study of T-cell memory formation after mild COVID-19. TCRdb reprocessed the 5' RACE reads via MiXCR and lists one record per CDR3 protein. The data contain about 470,000 distinct CDR3 sequences, 15% to 20% of them seen just once; the ten biggest clones take up about 12%. Sequenced material: PBMCs or a T cell subset sorted from them (not recorded which). All receptors derive from an adult woman who had mild COVID-19 (a few samples of this study predate the infection). Cell type and time point are not known.

V is TRBV7-2 and J is TRBJ2-3; 7 bases agree with TRBD2. After removal of 1 base from V and 2 bases from J, the junction contained 12 bases not matched to a gene. Germline assignment: CDR1 SGHTA and CDR2 FQGNSA. The CDR3 loop spans 18 amino acids. CDR3 bases: TGTGCCAGCAGCTTAGGGGGCGGGGGACTAACCCTCACAGATACGCAGTATTTT. This codes for CASSLGGGGLTLTDTQYF.

The chain has TRBV27 and TRBJ2-3, with TRBD1 identical over 7 bases. Germline V gene data show CDR1 as MNHEY and CDR2 as SMNVEV (reference sequence). CDR3 length equals 16 residues. Unmatched junction bases numbered 12, after V lost 5 bases and J lost 4 bases. The CDR3 region has the DNA TGTGCCAGCAGTCCCAACCACGGACAGGCCGCAGATACGCAGTATTTT. This codes for CASSPNHGQAADTQYF.

J is TRBJ2-7 and V is TRBV7-6, with 7 bases aligning to TRBD2. Trimming removed 4 bases from V and 6 bases from J; junction bases left unmatched: 3. The CDR3 loop spans 12 amino acids. Germline CDR1 and CDR2: SGHVS and FNYEAQ. DNA for the CDR3: TGTGCCAGCAGCTCACTAGCGCTCGAGCAGTACTTC. Its protein is CASSSLALEQYF.

The V and J genes are TRBV11-3 and TRBJ2-3; TRBD2 matches at 11 bases. The CDR3 consists of 15 residues. Germline CDR1 SGHNT, CDR2 YENEEA. J gave up 1 base and V 8 bases, and 5 bases lay outside the gene matches. The CDR3 nucleotides are TGTGCCAGCGGTACTAGCGGGAGTCGCACAGATACGCAGTATTTT. It encodes CASGTSGSRTDTQYF.

This clonotype was seen a handful of times. The DNA of the CDR3 is TGTGCCAGCAGTATGGAGGTCGGGGAGCAGTACTTC. Translating it yields CASSMEVGEQYF. The chain combines TRBV12-3 or TRBV12-4 with TRBJ2-7; D might be TRBD2 (5 bases). This CDR3 spans 12 amino acids. Trimming removed 5 bases at V and 7 bases at J, with 12 bases between.

This clonotype has a handful of counts. The chain links TRBV4-3 to TRBJ2-3, with D uncertain. V lost 5 bases and J lost 5, with 14 bases in between. The germline V gene has CDR1 LGHNA and CDR2 YSLEER. This CDR3 contains 14 residues. CDR3 residues: CASSSTQRKDTQYF. As DNA, the CDR3 is TGCGCCAGCAGCTCCACCCAACGGAAAGATACGCAGTATTTT.

This clonotype has at least ten counts. The gene calls are TRBV5-6 and TRBJ2-1, with a possible D match to TRBD1 (5 bases). This CDR3 has 14 residues. CDR1 is SGHDT and CDR2 is YYEEEE in the germline V gene. With 4 bases removed from V and 2 bases from J, the gap between germline ends came to 10 bases. The CDR3 loop is CASSPVGAYNEQFF. CDR3 bases: TGTGCCAGCAGCCCTGTAGGGGCCTACAATGAGCAGTTCTTC.

V gene TRBV12-3 or TRBV12-4 combines with J gene TRBJ1-5; D possibly corresponds to TRBD1 (6 bases). V was pared by 4 bases and J by 3 bases, with 10 bases between. This CDR3 has 14 amino acids. The CDR3 DNA is TGTGCCAGCAGTTCCCGACAGGACAATCAGCCCCAGCATTTT. As protein: CASSSRQDNQPQHF.

V is TRBV29-1 and J is TRBJ2-1, with a possible D match to TRBD2 (6 bases). V was cut by 3 bases and J by 12 bases, with 18 bases left in between. This CDR3 comprises 13 residues. Germline CDR1 is SQVTM and CDR2 is ANQGSEA. CDR3 nucleotide sequence: TGCAGCGTTGACGGCGGGATCGGCTATGGGCAGTTCTTC. Translation gives CSVDGGIGYGQFF.

The chain carries TRBV7-6 and TRBJ1-3; D gene uncertain. The CDR3 consists of 11 residues. The V and J ends lost 6 bases and 7 bases respectively, with 7 bases between them. From germline, CDR1 is SGHVS and CDR2 FNYEAQ. Here the CDR3 reads CASRESNTIYF. Written as DNA, the CDR3 is TGTGCCAGCAGGGAGAGCAACACCATATATTTT.